The 23 T cell receptor beta chains in this list originate from one sample, sequenced in a study of blood T cell repertoires in COVID-19. Generated by immunoSEQ multiplex PCR, the TCRdb table keeps only in-frame clones and is missing some. Of about 200,000 clones in the sample, roughly 90% were seen once. Specimen: peripheral blood. The receptors originated from a woman aged 45-65 years with acute or convalescent COVID-19.

The chain is built from TRBV6-5 and TRBJ2-1, with TRBD2 matching 7 bases. CDR1 MNHEY and CDR2 SVGAGI come from the germline V gene. The CDR3 covers 13 residues. J gave up 3 bases and V 8 bases, and 4 bases lay outside the gene matches. The CDR3 coding sequence is TGTGCCAGCGGAGGCGGGAGCTACAATGAGCAGTTCTTC. It encodes CASGGGSYNEQFF.

This clone was seen only once. The chain has TRBV6-6 and TRBJ2-7; D gene uncertain. V was pared by 6 bases and J by 3 bases, with 9 bases between. Germline-derived CDR1 and CDR2 are MNHNY and SVGAGI (reference sequence). CDR3 size: 12 residues. CDR3 amino acids: CASSPQDYEQYF. CDR3 bases: TGTGCCAGCAGCCCGCAGGACTACGAGCAGTACTTC.

The chain employs TRBV19 and TRBJ2-7; 8 bases line up with TRBD2. J lost 0 bases, V lost 10 bases, and 8 bases had no gene match. This CDR3 region has 14 residues. Germline CDR1 is LNHDA and CDR2 is SQIVND (reference sequence). This chain's CDR3 is CATVGAGGSYEQYF. The CDR3, as DNA: TGTGCCACCGTGGGTGCGGGAGGCTCCTACGAGCAGTACTTC. Full variable domain (outside the CDR3, taken from reference TRBV19 and TRBJ2-7): DGGITQSPKYLFRKEGQNVTLSCEQNLNHDAMYWYRQDPGQGLRLIYYSQIVNDFQKGDIAEGYSVSREKKESFPLTVTSAQKNPTAFYLCATVGAGGSYEQYFGPGTRLTVT.

The chain links TRBV7-2 to TRBJ2-3, with a weak D call TRBD2 (7 bases). Germline V gene lookup returns CDR1 SGHTA and CDR2 FQGNSA. The germline V and J ends were trimmed by 5 bases and 1 base, with 19 bases remaining between them. The CDR3 runs 17 residues. CDR3 nucleotide sequence: TGTGCCAGCAGCCCGGGCGCAGGGAGGGGGGGCACAGATACGCAGTATTTT. Amino acids: CASSPGAGRGGTDTQYF.

This clone was counted a few times. V is TRBV2 and J is TRBJ1-2; unclear D gene. The CDR3 length is 12 residues. V gave up 9 bases and J gave up 0 bases, with 8 bases separating them. CDR1 is SNHLY and CDR2 is FYNNEI in the germline V gene. DNA of the CDR3: TGTGCCAGTCCCGCAGCTAACTATGGCTACACCTTC. Its protein is CASPAANYGYTF.

This clone was observed a single time. V gene TRBV6-2 or TRBV6-3 combines with J gene TRBJ1-6, with 8 bases identical to TRBD1. Germline CDR1 is MNHEY and CDR2 is SVGEGT. The length of the CDR3 is 15 residues. Germline trimming cut 2 bases from V and 6 bases from J; bases unmatched to any gene: 3. Written as DNA, the CDR3 is TGTGCCAGCAGTTACAGGGACAGGACTAATTCACCCCTCCACTTT. Its translation is CASSYRDRTNSPLHF.

This clone was recorded once. The gene calls are TRBV3-1 (or the pseudogene TRBV3-2) and TRBJ2-1; 13 nucleotides agree with TRBD2. Germline-derived CDR1 and CDR2 are LGHDT and YNNKEL (reference sequence). Trimming cost V 8 bases and J 4 bases; bases outside gene matches: 8. The CDR3 has 16 amino acids. DNA of the CDR3: TGTGCCAGCGGACTAGCGGGAGCTCGACTTTACAATGAGCAGTTCTTC. The encoded protein is CASGLAGARLYNEQFF.

This chain connects TRBV4-1 to TRBJ2-1, with TRBD2 identical over 12 bases. Looked up from germline, CDR1 is MGHRA and CDR2 is YSYEKL. Trimming removed 0 bases from V and 10 bases from J; junction bases left unmatched: 7. This CDR3 contains 16 residues. CDR3: CASSQEVALAGGEQFF. The CDR3 nucleotides are TGCGCCAGCAGCCAAGAGGTCGCACTAGCGGGGGGAGAGCAGTTCTTC.

The chain couples TRBV5-4 to TRBJ2-3; 9 bases line up with TRBD2. Germline CDR1 and CDR2: SGHNT and YYREEE (reference sequence). Germline trimming cut 0 bases from V and 6 bases from J; bases unmatched to any gene: 5. The CDR3 runs to 15 residues. In nucleotides, the CDR3 is TGTGCCAGCAGCTTGGAGGGACTAGCAGGCGATACGCAGTATTTT. Its protein product is CASSLEGLAGDTQYF.

The chain links TRBV5-5 to TRBJ1-2; D ambiguous. Germline V gene lookup returns CDR1 SGHKS and CDR2 YYEKEE (reference sequence). V lost 0 bases, J lost 6 bases, and 3 bases lay in between. The CDR3 sequence is 11 residues long. The CDR3: CASSLGHGYTF. CDR3 DNA sequence: TGTGCCAGCAGCTTGGGGCATGGCTACACCTTC.

This clone occurred a few times. The chain recombines TRBV4-2 with TRBJ1-1; 9 bases are a match to TRBD1. V was pared by 1 base and J by 5 bases, with 5 bases of the junction left unmatched. CDR1 is LGHNA and CDR2 is YNFKEQ in the germline V gene. This CDR3 is 15 amino acids long. The CDR3 reads CASSQAGGTGTEAFF. The CDR3 DNA reads TGTGCCAGCAGCCAAGCGGGTGGGACAGGGACTGAAGCTTTCTTT.

The chain employs TRBV6-5 and TRBJ2-5; D not certain. The CDR3 runs 13 residues. The germline V gene encodes CDR1 MNHEY and CDR2 SVGAGI. V was trimmed by 0 bases and J by 5 bases, leaving 7 bases between them. CDR3 sequence reads: CASSYSARETQYF. In DNA, the CDR3 is TGTGCCAGCAGTTACTCGGCCAGGGAGACCCAGTACTTC.

The chain combines TRBV27 with TRBJ1-2; 7 bases match TRBD1. With 3 bases clipped from V and 5 bases from J, the junction kept 15 bases outside the gene matches. Germline V gene sequence: CDR1 MNHEY, CDR2 SMNVEV (reference sequence). The CDR3 has 17 residues. The CDR3 DNA is TGTGCCAGCAGTTTGACCCTTCCTACAGGGGCGGGATATGGCTACACCTTC. Translation gives CASSLTLPTGAGYGYTF.

The chain uses TRBV6-1 and TRBJ2-5, with 9 nucleotides matching TRBD1. With 3 bases clipped from V and 6 bases from J, the junction kept 5 bases outside the gene matches. The CDR3 length is 14 residues. The V gene's germline CDR1 is MNHNS and CDR2 SASEGT. CDR3 sequence (DNA): TGTGCCAGCAGTGATAACAGGGGGCATCAGACCCAGTACTTC. It specifies CASSDNRGHQTQYF.

The sample holds a few counts of this clone. The chain couples TRBV10-1 to TRBJ2-7, with TRBD1 matching over 9 bases. V lost 0 bases, J lost 2 bases, and 2 bases stayed unmatched. The germline CDR1 and CDR2 sequences are WNHNN and SYGVQD (reference sequence). This CDR3 comprises 15 residues. In DNA form, the CDR3 reads TGCGCCAGCAGTGAGTCAACAGGGGGCCCCTACGAGCAGTACTTC. Protein sequence: CASSESTGGPYEQYF.

This chain links TRBV9 with TRBJ2-3; 12 bases are a match to TRBD2. This CDR3 spans 16 amino acids. V dropped 2 bases and J dropped 4; count of bases not matched to a gene: 5. Germline V CDR1 and CDR2: SGDLS, YYNGEE. The CDR3 region has the DNA TGTGCCAGCAGCGTGACTAGCGGGGGCCCGGCAGATACGCAGTATTTT. Translated, it gives CASSVTSGGPADTQYF.

The chain combines TRBV12-5 with TRBJ1-5; 9 bases agree with TRBD1. The CDR3 length is 15 residues. Germline V gene sequence: CDR1 LGHNT, CDR2 FRNRAP. V shed 9 bases, J shed 5 bases, and the junction held 11 bases outside the gene matches. DNA for the CDR3: TGTGCTAGCTCTCTGAGAGACAGGGGGGATCAGCCCCAGCATTTT. Protein product: CASSLRDRGDQPQHF.

The J gene is TRBJ1-4, the V gene TRBV18, with D possibly being TRBD1 (6 bases). The germline gives CDR1 KGHSH, CDR2 LQKENI. This CDR3 is built from 15 residues. Trimming pared 4 bases from V and 4 bases from J, leaving 13 bases between. CDR3 residues: CASSRRRGFNEKLFF. The CDR3 nucleotides are TGTGCCAGCTCACGTCGCAGGGGTTTTAATGAAAAACTGTTTTTT. Based on the CDR3 plus reference TRBV18 and TRBJ1-4, the full variable domain is NAGVMQNPRHLVRRRGQEARLRCSPMKGHSHVYWYRQLPEEGLKFMVYLQKENIIDESGMPKERFSAEFPKEGPSILRIQQVVRGDSAAYFCASSRRRGFNEKLFFGSGTQLSVL.

The chain has TRBV5-1 and TRBJ2-7, with 7 bases lining up with TRBD1. V lost 4 bases to trimming and J lost 7 bases; unmatched junction nucleotides: 11. In germline, CDR1 is SGHRS, CDR2 YFSETQ. This CDR3 is built from 14 residues. CDR3 nucleotide sequence: TGCGCCAGCAGCCAGTGGACAGGTTCCTGGGAGCAGTACTTC. Translating it yields CASSQWTGSWEQYF.

CDR3 sequence: CASSPPDSWGYTF. The CDR3 DNA follows: TGTGCCAGCAGCCCACCTGACTCCTGGGGCTACACCTTC. The chain couples TRBV6-2 or TRBV6-3 to TRBJ1-2; no clear D gene. The germline V and J ends were trimmed by 6 bases and 8 bases, with 16 bases remaining between them. CDR3 length equals 13 residues. CDR1 and CDR2 from the germline V gene are MNHEY and SVGEGT.

This chain links TRBV6-6 with TRBJ2-5; TRBD2 matches 12 bases. CDR3 length: 14 residues. From germline, CDR1 is MNHNY and CDR2 SVGAGI (reference sequence). J lost 7 bases, V lost 6 bases, and 6 bases had no gene match. The CDR3 nucleotides read TGTGCCAGCAGCGGACTAGCGGGACGGGGGACCCAGTACTTC. It encodes CASSGLAGRGTQYF.

The genes are TRBV7-6 and TRBJ2-7; 14 bases agree with TRBD2. Germline assignment: CDR1 SGHVS and CDR2 FNYEAQ. The CDR3 is 15 residues long. The junction had 5 bases not matched to a gene; V was cut back by 4 bases and J by 6 bases. The chain's CDR3 is CASSSTSGGAVEQYF. Written as DNA, the CDR3 is TGTGCCAGCAGCTCGACTAGCGGGGGGGCCGTCGAGCAGTACTTC.

The gene calls are TRBV5-1 and TRBJ1-3; D unclear. Germline assignment: CDR1 SGHRS and CDR2 YFSETQ. The ends were cut back, 4 bases at V and 0 bases at J, with 11 bases in the middle. CDR3 length equals 15 residues. For the CDR3, the DNA is TGCGCCAGCAGCCCGACATCAGGCTCTGGAAACACCATATATTTT. It translates to CASSPTSGSGNTIYF.